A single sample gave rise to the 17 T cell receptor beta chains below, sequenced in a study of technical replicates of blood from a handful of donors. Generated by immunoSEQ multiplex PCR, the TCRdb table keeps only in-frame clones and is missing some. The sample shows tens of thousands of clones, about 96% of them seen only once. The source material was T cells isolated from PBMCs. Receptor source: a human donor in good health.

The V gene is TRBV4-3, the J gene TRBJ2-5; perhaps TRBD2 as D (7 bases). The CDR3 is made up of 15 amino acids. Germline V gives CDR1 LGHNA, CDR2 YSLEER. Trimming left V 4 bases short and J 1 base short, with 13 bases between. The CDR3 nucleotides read TGCGCCAGCAGCCCCACGGGGGGCGGCCAAGAGACCCAGTACTTC. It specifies CASSPTGGGQETQYF.

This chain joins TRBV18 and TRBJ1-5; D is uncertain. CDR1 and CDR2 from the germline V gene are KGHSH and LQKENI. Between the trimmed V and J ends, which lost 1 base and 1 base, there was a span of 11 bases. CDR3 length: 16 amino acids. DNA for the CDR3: TGTGCCAGCTCACCACTTCGGGAAGGAAGCAATCAGCCCCAGCATTTT. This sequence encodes CASSPLREGSNQPQHF.

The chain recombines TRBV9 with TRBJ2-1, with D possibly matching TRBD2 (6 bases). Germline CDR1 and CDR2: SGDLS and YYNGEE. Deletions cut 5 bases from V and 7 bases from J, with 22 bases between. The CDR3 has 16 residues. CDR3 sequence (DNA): TGTGCCAGCAGTCCCAACCTAGCGACCGGCGCGAATGAGCAGTTCTTC. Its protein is CASSPNLATGANEQFF.

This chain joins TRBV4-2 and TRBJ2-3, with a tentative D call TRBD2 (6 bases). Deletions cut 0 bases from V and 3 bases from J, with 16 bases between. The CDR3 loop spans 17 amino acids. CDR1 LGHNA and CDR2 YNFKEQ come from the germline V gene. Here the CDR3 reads CASSQDALGRGTDTQYF. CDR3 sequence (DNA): TGTGCCAGCAGCCAAGACGCCCTGGGGCGGGGTACAGATACGCAGTATTTT.

For the CDR3, the DNA is TGTGCCAGCAGTTTACTCACACAGGGCCAGGGCTACACCTTC. This sequence encodes CASSLLTQGQGYTF. The chain combines TRBV28 with TRBJ1-2; possibly TRBD1 for D (6 bases). This CDR3 comprises 14 residues. V was pared by 2 bases and J by 8 bases, with 15 bases between. Germline assignment: CDR1 MDHEN and CDR2 SYDVKM.

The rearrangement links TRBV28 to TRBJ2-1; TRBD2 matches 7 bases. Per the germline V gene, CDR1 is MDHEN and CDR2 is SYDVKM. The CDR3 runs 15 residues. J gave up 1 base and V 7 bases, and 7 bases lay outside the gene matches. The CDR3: CASTATSASYNEQFF. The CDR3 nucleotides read TGTGCCAGCACGGCTACTAGCGCATCCTACAATGAGCAGTTCTTC.

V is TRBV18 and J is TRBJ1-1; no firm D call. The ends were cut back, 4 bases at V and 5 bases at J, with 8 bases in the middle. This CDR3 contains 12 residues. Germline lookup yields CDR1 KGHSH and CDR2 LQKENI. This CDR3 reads CASSLAGTEAFF. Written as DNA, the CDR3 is TGTGCCAGCTCACTGGCGGGGACTGAAGCTTTCTTT.

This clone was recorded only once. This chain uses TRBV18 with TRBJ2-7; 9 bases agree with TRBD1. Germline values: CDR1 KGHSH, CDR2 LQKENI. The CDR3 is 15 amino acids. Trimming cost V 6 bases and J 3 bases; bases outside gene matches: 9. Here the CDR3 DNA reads TGTGCCAGCTCTCCGTCGGGGACAGGGCTCTACGAGCAGTACTTC. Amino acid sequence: CASSPSGTGLYEQYF.

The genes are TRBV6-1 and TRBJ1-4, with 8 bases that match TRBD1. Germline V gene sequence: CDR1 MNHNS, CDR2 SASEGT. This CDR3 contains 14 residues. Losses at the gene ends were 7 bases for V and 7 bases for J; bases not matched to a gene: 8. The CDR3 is CASTRQGWAEKLFF. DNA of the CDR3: TGTGCCAGCACAAGACAGGGGTGGGCTGAAAAACTGTTTTTT.

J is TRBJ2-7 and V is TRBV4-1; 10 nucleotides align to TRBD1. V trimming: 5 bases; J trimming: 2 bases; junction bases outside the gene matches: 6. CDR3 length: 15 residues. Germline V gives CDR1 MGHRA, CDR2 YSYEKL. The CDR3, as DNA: TGCGCCAGCAGCTACTCCGGGACAGGGGCCTACGAGCAGTACTTC. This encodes CASSYSGTGAYEQYF.

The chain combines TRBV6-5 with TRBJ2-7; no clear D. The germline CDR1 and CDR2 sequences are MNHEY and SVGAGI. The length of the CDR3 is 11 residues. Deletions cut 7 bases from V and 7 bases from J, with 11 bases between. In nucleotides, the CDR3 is TGTGCCAGCACACGGTCCGGGGAGCAGTACTTC. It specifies CASTRSGEQYF.

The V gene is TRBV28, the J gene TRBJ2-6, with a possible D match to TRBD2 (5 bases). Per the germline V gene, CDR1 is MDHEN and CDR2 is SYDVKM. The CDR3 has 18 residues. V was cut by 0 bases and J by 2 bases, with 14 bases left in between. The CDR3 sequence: CASSLWPRAGPGANVLTF. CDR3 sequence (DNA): TGTGCCAGCAGTTTATGGCCCCGGGCGGGCCCTGGGGCCAACGTCCTGACTTTC.

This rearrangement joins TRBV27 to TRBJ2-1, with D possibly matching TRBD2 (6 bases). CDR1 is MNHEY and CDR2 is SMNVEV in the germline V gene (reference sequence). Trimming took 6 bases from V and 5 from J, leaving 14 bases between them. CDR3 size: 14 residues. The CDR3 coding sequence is TGTGCCAGCAGAACTCTGACGGGGGACAATGAGCAGTTCTTC. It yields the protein CASRTLTGDNEQFF.

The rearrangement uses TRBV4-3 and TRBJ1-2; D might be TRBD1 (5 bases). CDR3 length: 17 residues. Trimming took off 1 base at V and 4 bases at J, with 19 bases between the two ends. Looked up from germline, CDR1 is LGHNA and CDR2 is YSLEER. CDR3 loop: CASSQVGLGGGLYGYTF. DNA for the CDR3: TGCGCCAGCAGCCAAGTTGGGTTGGGCGGGGGTCTCTATGGCTACACCTTC.

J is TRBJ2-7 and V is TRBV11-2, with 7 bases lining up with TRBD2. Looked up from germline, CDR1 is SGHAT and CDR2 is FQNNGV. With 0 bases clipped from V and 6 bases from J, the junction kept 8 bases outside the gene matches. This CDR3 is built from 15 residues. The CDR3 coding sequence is TGTGCCAGCAGCTTAGATCCTGGACTAGATTTCGAGCAGTACTTC. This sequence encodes CASSLDPGLDFEQYF.

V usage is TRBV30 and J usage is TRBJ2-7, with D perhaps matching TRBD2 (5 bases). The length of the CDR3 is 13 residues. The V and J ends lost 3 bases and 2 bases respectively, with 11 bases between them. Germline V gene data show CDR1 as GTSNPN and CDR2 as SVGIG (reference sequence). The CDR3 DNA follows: TGTGCCTGGAGCCACTTACTAGCCTACGAGCAGTACTTC. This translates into CAWSHLLAYEQYF.

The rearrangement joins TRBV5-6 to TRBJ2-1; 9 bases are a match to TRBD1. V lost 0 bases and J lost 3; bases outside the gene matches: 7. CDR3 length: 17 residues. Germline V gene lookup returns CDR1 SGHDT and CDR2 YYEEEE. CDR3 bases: TGTGCCAGCAGCTTGGGGGGACAGGGAATAGGCTACAATGAGCAGTTCTTC. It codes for CASSLGGQGIGYNEQFF.